This T cell receptor (beta chain) was found in a study of patients and donors after allogeneic stem cell transplantation. TCRdb used MiXCR to reprocess the RT-PCR reads, holding one entry per CDR3 protein. The table has roughly 200,000 distinct CDR3 sequences, 38% seen once; the top ten hold approximately 10%. This clonotype was counted between two and nine times. Sequencing used blood, either unsorted or a sorted T cell fraction (not recorded which). This TCR came from a human donor who was either an allogeneic HSCT recipient or a stem cell or donor lymphocyte infusion donor (not recorded which). It is not recorded whose cells these are; they may come from a transplant donor.

This CDR3 is CASRPGQWNSPLHF. DNA for the CDR3: TGTGCCAGCAGGCCGGGACAATGGAATTCACCCCTCCACTTT. This chain connects TRBV12-3 or TRBV12-4 to TRBJ1-6; a possible D gene is TRBD1 (6 bases). This CDR3 has 14 amino acids. Deletions cut 6 bases from V and 7 bases from J, with 13 bases between.